This is a list of T cell receptor beta chains from one sample in a study of T cells in Graves' hyperthyroidism and ophthalmopathy. In TCRdb, the multiplex PCR reads were re-called with MiXCR into one record per CDR3 protein. The repertoire holds 550,000 to 650,000 distinct CDR3 sequences, with 12% to 15% as singletons. Sequenced material: blood. These receptors were collected from a woman between 40 and 55 years old with Graves' hyperthyroidism. The CDR3 runs from the conserved cysteine through the conserved F or W. Each record gives: CDR3 DNA, CDR3 protein, clone size, D gene, J gene, V gene. D genes are given only for firm matches. Part of the rows lack a size; the others show once, few, many or a class for expanded clones.

TGTGCCAGCAGTTTATTTGGCGTATCTAATGAAAAACTGTTTTTT | CASSLFGVSNEKLFF | - | - | TRBJ1-4 | TRBV27
TGTGCCTGGAGCGGCGGACAGGGCGAGAGTCAGCCCCAGCATTTT | CAWSGGQGESQPQHF | many | TRBD1 | TRBJ1-5 | TRBV30
TGTGCCAGCAGCTTCCTCGTCGGGGTTTTGGGCACAGATACGCAGTATTTT | CASSFLVGVLGTDTQYF | - | - | TRBJ2-3 | TRBV7-9
TGTGCCACCAGTGATTTCGATGATCAGCCCCAGCATTTT | CATSDFDDQPQHF | - | - | TRBJ1-5 | TRBV24-1
TGCAGCGTGACCACAGGGTATACCTCTGGGGCCAACGTCCTGACTTTC | CSVTTGYTSGANVLTF | many | - | TRBJ2-6 | TRBV29-1
TGCAGCGTTGACTACACCGGGGAGCTGTTTTTT | CSVDYTGELFF | - | - | TRBJ2-2 | TRBV29-1
TGTGCCAGCAGCTTTTACTTTAGCGGGAACGATGAGCAGTTCTTC | CASSFYFSGNDEQFF | - | TRBD2 | TRBJ2-1 | TRBV7-2
TGTGCCAGTACCTACCGGGACAGTACGAATCAGCCCCAGCATTTT | CASTYRDSTNQPQHF | - | TRBD1 | TRBJ1-5 | TRBV19
TGTGCCAGCAGCAAAGGAAGCTTCACAGGTTCAGATACGCAGTATTTT | CASSKGSFTGSDTQYF | many | - | TRBJ2-3 | TRBV3-1
TGTGCCAGCAGTTTAGCCCCCCCCCTAGCCAAAAACATTCAGTACTTC | CASSLAPPLAKNIQYF | many | - | TRBJ2-4 | TRBV28
TGCGCCAGCAGCTTGGCCCCGGGACAGTTGAACACTGAAGCTTTCTTT | CASSLAPGQLNTEAFF | many | TRBD1 | TRBJ1-1 | TRBV5-1
TGTGCCACCAGCAGAGCCCCAGGGGGTACTGAAAAACTGTTTTTT | CATSRAPGGTEKLFF | few | TRBD1 | TRBJ1-4 | TRBV15
TGTGCCAGCAGTGGGGACAGACTAGCGGGAGACACCGGGGAGCTGTTTTTT | CASSGDRLAGDTGELFF | many | TRBD2 | TRBJ2-2 | TRBV25-1
TGTGCCAGCAGGGGGAGGGGAAACAATGAGCAGTTCTTC | CASRGRGNNEQFF | once | TRBD2 | TRBJ2-1 | TRBV6-2/TRBV6-3
TGCGCCAGCAGCACTTCGGGGACCTCGTACGAGCAGTACTTC | CASSTSGTSYEQYF | many | - | TRBJ2-7 | TRBV5-1
TGTGCCAGCAGCTTAGGGGTCACAGGGATCTATGGCTACACCTTC | CASSLGVTGIYGYTF | many | - | TRBJ1-2 | TRBV7-8
TGTGCCAGCAGTTACCGGGCCAGCTCCTACGAGCAGTACTTC | CASSYRASSYEQYF | many | - | TRBJ2-7 | TRBV6-5
TGCGCCAGCAACAGTGACAGGGAAATGGGAGATACGCAGTATTTT | CASNSDREMGDTQYF | many | TRBD1 | TRBJ2-3 | TRBV5-1
TGTGCCAGCAGCCAGACTGGCAGGGATCAGCCCCAGCATTTT | CASSQTGRDQPQHF | many | - | TRBJ1-5 | TRBV3-1
TGTGCCAGCAGTGTTAGCGGGAGCGTCAGCGATGAGCAGTTCTTC | CASSVSGSVSDEQFF | - | TRBD2 | TRBJ2-1 | TRBV6-1
TGTGCCAGCAGCCAAGGGGCTAGCGGGGCGAACACCGGGGAGCTGTTTTTT | CASSQGASGANTGELFF | - | TRBD2 | TRBJ2-2 | TRBV4-2
TGTGCCAGCAGTCGCGCGATCATTGAGCAGTTCTTC | CASSRAIIEQFF | many | - | TRBJ2-1 | TRBV12-3/TRBV12-4
TGCAGTGCTAGGGGACTAGCGGGAGGTGCGTTAAATGAGCAGTTCTTC | CSARGLAGGALNEQFF | - | TRBD2 | TRBJ2-1 | TRBV20-1
TGTGCCAGCAGCTTAGCGCCAGGCAGTAACTATGGCTACACCTTC | CASSLAPGSNYGYTF | many | - | TRBJ1-2 | TRBV7-2
TGCAGTGCTAGCGGTATTCCGCGGGAAACTAGCACAGATACGCAGTATTTT | CSASGIPRETSTDTQYF | many | - | TRBJ2-3 | TRBV20-1
TGTGCCAGCAGCCCCCCGGGGTACGCTGAAGCTTTCTTT | CASSPPGYAEAFF | - | - | TRBJ1-1 | TRBV7-2
TGTGCCAGCAGTTTTTCGGGGGGTCATTACGAGCAGTACTTC | CASSFSGGHYEQYF | many | TRBD2 | TRBJ2-7 | TRBV28
TGTGCCAGCAGTCCCAGGGGACCTAACTATGGCTACACCTTC | CASSPRGPNYGYTF | many | - | TRBJ1-2 | TRBV28
TGTGCCAGCAGCTTGCTAGGCCAGACCTATGGCTACACCTTC | CASSLLGQTYGYTF | - | - | TRBJ1-2 | TRBV7-2
TGTGCCAGCAGACTCTGGGACAGAAAAAATTCACCCCTCCACTTT | CASRLWDRKNSPLHF | - | TRBD1 | TRBJ1-6 | TRBV7-2
TGTGCCAGCAGCGCCACAGGGGGCACCTACAATGAGCAGTTCTTC | CASSATGGTYNEQFF | - | TRBD1 | TRBJ2-1 | TRBV11-3
TGTGCCAGCAGTTACAACGGGAGGGCCTTCAGAGATACGCAGTATTTT | CASSYNGRAFRDTQYF | many | TRBD2 | TRBJ2-3 | TRBV6-2/TRBV6-3
TGTGCCAGCAGTTTAAGGGTGGGCTATGGCTACACCTTC | CASSLRVGYGYTF | - | - | TRBJ1-2 | TRBV27
TGTGCCTGGAGACCTCCGGACAGGGGGGCCTATGGCTACACCTTC | CAWRPPDRGAYGYTF | many | TRBD1 | TRBJ1-2 | TRBV30
TGTGCCAGCAGCTTAGGACTAGCGGAAGGGACCTACGAGCAGTACTTC | CASSLGLAEGTYEQYF | - | TRBD2 | TRBJ2-7 | TRBV5-4
TGTGCCTGGAGTGTATTGAACACTGAAGCTTTCTTT | CAWSVLNTEAFF | many | - | TRBJ1-1 | TRBV30
TGTGCCAGCAGCGTCGCATCTAGCACGAGCTACGAGCAGTACTTC | CASSVASSTSYEQYF | - | - | TRBJ2-7 | TRBV9
TGTGCCAGCAGCACTAGCGGTTGGAGCTCCTACGAGCAGTACTTC | CASSTSGWSSYEQYF | many | TRBD2 | TRBJ2-7 | TRBV6-2/TRBV6-3
TGCGCCAGCAGCCAAGCGGGGGGGACGGTCGCAGATACGCAGTATTTT | CASSQAGGTVADTQYF | - | TRBD2 | TRBJ2-3 | TRBV4-1
TGTGCCAGCAGCTCCCAGGGGGCCTTCACCGGGGAGCTGTTTTTT | CASSSQGAFTGELFF | many | TRBD1 | TRBJ2-2 | TRBV11-3
TGTGCCAGCAGCGTAGGGTCTACAGATAATTCACCCCTCCACTTT | CASSVGSTDNSPLHF | - | - | TRBJ1-6 | TRBV9
TGCGCCAGCAGCCAAGCTGATAGCGGGATTTACGAGCAGTACTTC | CASSQADSGIYEQYF | - | TRBD2 | TRBJ2-7 | TRBV4-1
TGTGCCAGCAGCCTGAGGACAGTCACCGGGGAGCTGTTTTTT | CASSLRTVTGELFF | - | - | TRBJ2-2 | TRBV12-3/TRBV12-4
TGTGCCAGCACCCCAGGATGGCGGAACACAGATACGCAGTATTTT | CASTPGWRNTDTQYF | many | - | TRBJ2-3 | TRBV27
TGTGCCACCAGCAGAGCAGGGGGTTCTGGGGAGACCCAGTACTTC | CATSRAGGSGETQYF | many | TRBD1 | TRBJ2-5 | TRBV15
TGTGCCAGCAGCGCTACAAGCGGGACGGGGGAGACCCAGTACTTC | CASSATSGTGETQYF | - | TRBD2 | TRBJ2-5 | TRBV5-4
TGTACCGCCAGCAGAGATAGAGGGTTCCAAGAGACCCAGTACTTC | CTASRDRGFQETQYF | once | - | TRBJ2-5 | TRBV15